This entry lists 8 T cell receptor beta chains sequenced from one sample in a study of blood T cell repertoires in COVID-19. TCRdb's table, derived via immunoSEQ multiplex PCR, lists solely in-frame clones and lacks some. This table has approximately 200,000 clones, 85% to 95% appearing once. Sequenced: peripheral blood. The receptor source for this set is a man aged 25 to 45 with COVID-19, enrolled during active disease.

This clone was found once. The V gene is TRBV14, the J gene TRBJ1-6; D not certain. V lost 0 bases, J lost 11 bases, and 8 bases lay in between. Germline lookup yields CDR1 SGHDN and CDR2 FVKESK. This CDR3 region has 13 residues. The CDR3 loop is CASSQEWATPLHF. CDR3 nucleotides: TGTGCCAGCAGCCAAGAGTGGGCTACACCCCTCCACTTT.

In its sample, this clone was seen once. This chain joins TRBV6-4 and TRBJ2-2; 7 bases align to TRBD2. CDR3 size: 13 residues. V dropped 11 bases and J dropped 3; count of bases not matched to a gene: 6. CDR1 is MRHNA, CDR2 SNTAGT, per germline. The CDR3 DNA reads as TGTGCCTCTGGGGGGGGATACACCGGGGAGCTGTTTTTT. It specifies CASGGGYTGELFF.

The CDR3 region is CASSLGAPAEAFF. CDR3 DNA: TGTGCCAGCAGCTTAGGGGCCCCCGCTGAAGCTTTCTTT. The chain combines TRBV7-9 with TRBJ1-1; D remains unclear. Germline V lookup: CDR1 SEHNR, CDR2 FQNEAQ (reference sequence). This CDR3 spans 13 amino acids. V was shortened by 1 base and J by 6 bases, with 9 bases between the two germline ends.

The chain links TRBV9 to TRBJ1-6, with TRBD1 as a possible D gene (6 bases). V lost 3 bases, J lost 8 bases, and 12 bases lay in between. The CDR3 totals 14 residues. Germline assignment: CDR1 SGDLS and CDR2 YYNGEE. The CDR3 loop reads CASSAVDSDSPLHF. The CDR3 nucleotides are TGTGCCAGCAGCGCCGTGGACAGCGATTCACCCCTCCACTTT.

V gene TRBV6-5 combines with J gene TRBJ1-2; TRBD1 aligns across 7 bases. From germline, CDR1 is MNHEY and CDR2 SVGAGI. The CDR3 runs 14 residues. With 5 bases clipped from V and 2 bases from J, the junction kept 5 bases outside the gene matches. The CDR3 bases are TGTGCCAGCAGTCGACAACAGGGGAACTATGGCTACACCTTC. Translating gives CASSRQQGNYGYTF.

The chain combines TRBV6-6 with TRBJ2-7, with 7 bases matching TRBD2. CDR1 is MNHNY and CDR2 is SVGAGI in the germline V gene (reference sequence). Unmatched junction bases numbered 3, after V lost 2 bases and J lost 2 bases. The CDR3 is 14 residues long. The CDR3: CASSYTSATYEQYF. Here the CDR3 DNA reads TGTGCCAGCAGTTACACTAGCGCTACCTACGAGCAGTACTTC.

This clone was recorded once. The CDR3 nucleotides are TGTGCCAGCAGCGCCCCGGGGGGTACCGGCCGCTCACCCCTCCACTTT. Encoded protein: CASSAPGGTGRSPLHF. The gene calls are TRBV9 and TRBJ1-6, with a tentative D call TRBD1 (5 bases). This CDR3 has 16 amino acids. Trimming took off 3 bases at V and 10 bases at J, with 20 bases between the two ends. Looked up from germline, CDR1 is SGDLS and CDR2 is YYNGEE. Based on the CDR3 plus reference TRBV9 and TRBJ1-6, the full variable domain is DSGVTQTPKHLITATGQRVTLRCSPRSGDLSVYWYQQSLDQGLQFLIQYYNGEERAKGNILERFSAQQFPDLHSELNLSSLELGDSALYFCASSAPGGTGRSPLHFGNGTRLTVT.

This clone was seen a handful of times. CDR3 residues: CASSDGTGGGYTF. The CDR3 bases are TGTGCCAGCAGTGATGGGACAGGGGGGGGCTACACCTTC. The V call is TRBV6-1, the J call TRBJ1-2, with 11 positions matching TRBD1. CDR3 size: 13 residues. With 3 bases clipped from V and 8 bases from J, the junction kept 2 bases outside the gene matches. Germline V gene sequence: CDR1 MNHNS, CDR2 SASEGT.